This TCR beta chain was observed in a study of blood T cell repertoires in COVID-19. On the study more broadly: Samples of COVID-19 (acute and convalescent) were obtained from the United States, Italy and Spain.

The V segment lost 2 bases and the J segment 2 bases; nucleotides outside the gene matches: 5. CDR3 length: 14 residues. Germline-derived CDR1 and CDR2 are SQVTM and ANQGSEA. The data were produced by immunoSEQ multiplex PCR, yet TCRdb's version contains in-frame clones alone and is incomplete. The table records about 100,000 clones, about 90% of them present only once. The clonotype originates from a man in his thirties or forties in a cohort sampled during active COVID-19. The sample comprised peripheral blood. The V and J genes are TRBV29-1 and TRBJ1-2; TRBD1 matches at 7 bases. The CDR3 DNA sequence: TGCAGCGTTGAAAAGGGGGCAGCAAACTATGGCTACACCTTC. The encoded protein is CSVEKGAANYGYTF.